This T cell receptor beta chain emerged from a study of blood T cell repertoires in COVID-19. For the study at large: From T cells, B-cell-depleted T cells, or PBMCs came the material, which was cDNA or gDNA.

Assay: immunoSEQ multiplex PCR; the TCRdb copy retains only in-frame clones and omits some. The sample includes 200,000 to 250,000 clones, around 80% of them seen just once. Germline V gives CDR1 SGHDT, CDR2 YYEEEE. After removal of 3 bases from V and 1 base from J, the junction contained 5 bases not matched to a gene. CDR3 length equals 15 residues. Participants' reported clinical history set cohort assignment. Two negative PCRs, clearance, or symptom resolution characterized the recovered Cohort 3 donors. The source material was PBMCs or T cells enriched from blood (not recorded which). The rearrangement links TRBV5-6 to TRBJ1-1, with 8 bases lining up with TRBD1. The TCR comes from a man aged 60-69 years who had recovered from COVID-19. CDR3 residues: CASSYFDRGNTEAFF. CDR3 DNA: TGTGCCAGCAGCTACTTCGACAGGGGGAACACTGAAGCTTTCTTT.